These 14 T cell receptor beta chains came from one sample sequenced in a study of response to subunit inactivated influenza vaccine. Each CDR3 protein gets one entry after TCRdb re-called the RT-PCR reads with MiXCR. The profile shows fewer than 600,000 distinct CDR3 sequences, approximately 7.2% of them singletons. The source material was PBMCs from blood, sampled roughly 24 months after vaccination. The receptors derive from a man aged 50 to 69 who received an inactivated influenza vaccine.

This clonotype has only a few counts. The CDR3 DNA sequence: TGCAGCGGTAGGGCTAGCGGGGGAGATACGCAGTATTTT. Its protein product is CSGRASGGDTQYF. J is TRBJ2-3 and V is TRBV29-1; TRBD2 matches 10 bases. Germline assignment: CDR1 SQVTM and CDR2 ANQGSEA. J gave up 5 bases and V 7 bases, and 6 bases lay outside the gene matches. This CDR3 contains 13 residues.

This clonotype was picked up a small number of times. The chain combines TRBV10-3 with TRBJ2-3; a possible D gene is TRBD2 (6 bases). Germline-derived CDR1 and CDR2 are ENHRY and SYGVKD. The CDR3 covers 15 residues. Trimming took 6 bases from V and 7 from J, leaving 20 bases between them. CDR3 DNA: TGTGCCATCAGCCCTCCGGGACTGATCGCGCATACGCAGTATTTT. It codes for CAISPPGLIAHTQYF.

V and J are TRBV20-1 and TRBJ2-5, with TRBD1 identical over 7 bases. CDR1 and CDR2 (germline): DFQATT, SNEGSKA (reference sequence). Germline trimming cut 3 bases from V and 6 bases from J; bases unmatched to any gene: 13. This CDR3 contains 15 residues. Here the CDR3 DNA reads TGCAGTGCTAGCGATGATAACAGGGGTACGAAGACCCAGTACTTC. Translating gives CSASDDNRGTKTQYF.

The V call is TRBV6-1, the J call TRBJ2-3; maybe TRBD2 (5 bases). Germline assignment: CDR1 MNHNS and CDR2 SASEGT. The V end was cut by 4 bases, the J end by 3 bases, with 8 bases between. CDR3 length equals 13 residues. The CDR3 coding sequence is TGTGCCAGCAGTGCGGGGAAAACAGATACGCAGTATTTT. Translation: CASSAGKTDTQYF.

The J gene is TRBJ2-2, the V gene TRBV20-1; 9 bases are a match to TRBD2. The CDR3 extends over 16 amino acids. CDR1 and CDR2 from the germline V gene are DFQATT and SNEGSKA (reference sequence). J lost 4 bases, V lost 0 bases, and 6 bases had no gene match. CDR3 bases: TGCAGTGCTAGAGATGCGGGCGGGGGGGCCACCGGGGAGCTGTTTTTT. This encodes CSARDAGGGATGELFF.

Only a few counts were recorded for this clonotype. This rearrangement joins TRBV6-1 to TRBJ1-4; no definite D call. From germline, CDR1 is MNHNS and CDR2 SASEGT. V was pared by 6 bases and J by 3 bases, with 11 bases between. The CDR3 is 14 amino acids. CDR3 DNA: TGTGCCAGCAGGCCGGGGTGGGCTAATGAAAAACTGTTTTTT. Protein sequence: CASRPGWANEKLFF.

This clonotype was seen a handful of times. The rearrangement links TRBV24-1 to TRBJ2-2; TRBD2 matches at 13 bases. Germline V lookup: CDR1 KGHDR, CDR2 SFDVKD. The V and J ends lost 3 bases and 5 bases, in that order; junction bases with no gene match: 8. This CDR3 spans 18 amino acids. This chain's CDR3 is CATSDHGLAGVGTGELFF. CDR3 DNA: TGTGCCACCAGTGATCATGGACTAGCGGGAGTCGGTACCGGGGAGCTGTTTTTT.

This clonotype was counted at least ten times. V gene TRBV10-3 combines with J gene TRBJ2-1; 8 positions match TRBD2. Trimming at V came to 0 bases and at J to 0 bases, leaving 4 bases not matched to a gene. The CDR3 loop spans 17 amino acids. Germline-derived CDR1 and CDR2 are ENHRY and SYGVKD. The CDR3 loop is CAISESIAGSSYNEQFF. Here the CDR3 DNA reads TGTGCCATCAGTGAGTCGATAGCGGGAAGCTCCTACAATGAGCAGTTCTTC.

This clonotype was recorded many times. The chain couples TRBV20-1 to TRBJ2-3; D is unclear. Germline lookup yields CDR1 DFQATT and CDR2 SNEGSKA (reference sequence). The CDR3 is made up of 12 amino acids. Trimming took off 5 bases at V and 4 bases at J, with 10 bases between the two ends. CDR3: CSAHTPPDTQYF. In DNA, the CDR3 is TGCAGTGCTCATACCCCCCCAGATACGCAGTATTTT.

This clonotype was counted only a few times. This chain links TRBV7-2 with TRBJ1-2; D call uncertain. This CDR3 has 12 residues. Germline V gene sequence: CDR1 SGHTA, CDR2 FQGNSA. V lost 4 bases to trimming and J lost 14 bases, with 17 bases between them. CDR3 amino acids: CASSSPGGKLTF. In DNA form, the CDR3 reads TGTGCCAGCAGCTCCCCGGGCGGAAAGTTGACCTTC.

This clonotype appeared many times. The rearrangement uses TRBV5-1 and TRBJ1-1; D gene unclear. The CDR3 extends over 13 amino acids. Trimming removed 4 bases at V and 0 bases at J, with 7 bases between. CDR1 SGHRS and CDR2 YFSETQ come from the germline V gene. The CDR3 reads CASSPGLNTEAFF. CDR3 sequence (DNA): TGCGCCAGCAGCCCGGGTCTGAACACTGAAGCTTTCTTT.

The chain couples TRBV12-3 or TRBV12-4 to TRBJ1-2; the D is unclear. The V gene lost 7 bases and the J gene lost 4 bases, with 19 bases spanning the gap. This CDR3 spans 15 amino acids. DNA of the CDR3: TGTGCCAGCACGGCGAGAAGATACAACCCCTATGGCTACACCTTC. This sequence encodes CASTARRYNPYGYTF.

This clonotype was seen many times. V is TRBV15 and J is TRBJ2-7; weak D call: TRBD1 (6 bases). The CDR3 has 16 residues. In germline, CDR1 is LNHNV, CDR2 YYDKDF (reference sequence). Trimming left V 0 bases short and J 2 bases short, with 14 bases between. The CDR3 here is CATSRDRQASTYEQYF. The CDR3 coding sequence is TGTGCCACCAGCAGAGATCGACAGGCAAGCACCTACGAGCAGTACTTC.

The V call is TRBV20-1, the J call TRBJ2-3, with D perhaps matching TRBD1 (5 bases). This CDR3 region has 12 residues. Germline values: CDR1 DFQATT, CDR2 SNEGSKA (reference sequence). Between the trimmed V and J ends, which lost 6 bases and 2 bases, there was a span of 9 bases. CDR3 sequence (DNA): TGCAGTGCCCAGGGAAACACAGATACGCAGTATTTT. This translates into CSAQGNTDTQYF.